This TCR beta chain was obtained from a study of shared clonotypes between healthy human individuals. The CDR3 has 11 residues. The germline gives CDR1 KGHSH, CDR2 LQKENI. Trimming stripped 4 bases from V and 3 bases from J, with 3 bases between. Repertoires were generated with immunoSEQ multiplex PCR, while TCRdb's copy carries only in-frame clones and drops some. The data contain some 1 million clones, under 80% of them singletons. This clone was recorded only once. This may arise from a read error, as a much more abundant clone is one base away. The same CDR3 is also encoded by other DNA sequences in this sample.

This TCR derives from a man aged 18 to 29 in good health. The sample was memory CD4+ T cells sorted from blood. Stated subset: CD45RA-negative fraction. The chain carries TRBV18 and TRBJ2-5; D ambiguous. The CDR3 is CASSLEETQYF. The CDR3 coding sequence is TGTGCCAGCTCACTTGAAGAGACCCAGTACTTC.